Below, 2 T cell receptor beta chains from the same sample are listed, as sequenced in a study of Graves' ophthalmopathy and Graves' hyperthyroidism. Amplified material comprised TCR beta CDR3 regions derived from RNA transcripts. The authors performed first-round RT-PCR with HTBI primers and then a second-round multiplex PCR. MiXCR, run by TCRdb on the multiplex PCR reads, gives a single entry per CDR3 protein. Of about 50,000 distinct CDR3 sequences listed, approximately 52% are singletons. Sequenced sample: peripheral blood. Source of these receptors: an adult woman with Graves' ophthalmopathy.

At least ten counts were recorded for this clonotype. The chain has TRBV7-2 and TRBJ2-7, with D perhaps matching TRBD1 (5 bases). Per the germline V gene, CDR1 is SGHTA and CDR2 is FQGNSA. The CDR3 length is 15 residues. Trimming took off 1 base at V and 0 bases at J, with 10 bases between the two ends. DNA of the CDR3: TGTGCCAGCAGCTTAGTGGTTGACAGCTCCTACGAGCAGTACTTC. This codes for CASSLVVDSSYEQYF. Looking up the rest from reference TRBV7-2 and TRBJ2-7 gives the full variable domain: GAGVSQSPSNKVTEKGKDVELRCDPISGHTALYWYRQSLGQGLEFLIYFQGNSAPDKSGLPSDRFSAERTGGSVSTLTIQRTQQEDSAVYLCASSLVVDSSYEQYFGPGTRLTVT.

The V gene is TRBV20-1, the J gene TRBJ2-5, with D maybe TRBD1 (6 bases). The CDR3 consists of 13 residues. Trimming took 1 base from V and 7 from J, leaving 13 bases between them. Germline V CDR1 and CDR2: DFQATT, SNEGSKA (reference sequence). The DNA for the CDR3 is TGCAGTGCTAGAGTCCCTGGACAGCTGACCCAGTACTTC. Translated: CSARVPGQLTQYF.